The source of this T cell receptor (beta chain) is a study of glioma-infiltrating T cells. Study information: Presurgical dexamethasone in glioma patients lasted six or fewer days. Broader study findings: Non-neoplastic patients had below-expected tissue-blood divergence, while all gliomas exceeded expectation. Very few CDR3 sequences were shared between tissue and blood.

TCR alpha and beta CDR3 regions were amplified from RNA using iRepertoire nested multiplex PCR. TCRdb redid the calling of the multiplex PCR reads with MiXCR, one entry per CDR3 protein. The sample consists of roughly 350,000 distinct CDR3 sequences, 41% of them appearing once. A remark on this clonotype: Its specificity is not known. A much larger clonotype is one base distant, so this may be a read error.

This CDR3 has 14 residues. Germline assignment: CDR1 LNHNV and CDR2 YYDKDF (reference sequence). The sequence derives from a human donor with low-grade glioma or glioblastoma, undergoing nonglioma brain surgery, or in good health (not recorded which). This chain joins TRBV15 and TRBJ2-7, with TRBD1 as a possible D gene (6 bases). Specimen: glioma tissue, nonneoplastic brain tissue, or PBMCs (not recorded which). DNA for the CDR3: TGTGCCACCAGCAGCAGGGGCCGCTCCTACGGGCAGTACTTC. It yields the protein CATSSRGRSYGQYF.